This T cell receptor (beta chain) came from a study of post-analysis software for immune sequencing data. For this clonotype: Its antigen is undetermined.

Study observations and caveats: A few TRBV segments occurring more often in patients than controls included TRBV5-6, TRBV5-1 and TRBV20-1. Patients with multiple sclerosis recorded significantly lower normalized Chao1 diversity than controls, the study found. Samples sharing a preparation batch grouped tightly together when assessed by F measure.

cDNA libraries for TCR beta contained unique molecular identifiers. TCRdb ran MiXCR on the PCR reads and lists one entry per CDR3 protein. The sample holds around 500,000 distinct CDR3 sequences, around 36% seen once. This CDR3 has 16 residues. Germline loops: CDR1 SGHTA, CDR2 FQGNSA. V shed 3 bases and J 5 bases; nucleotides not matched to a gene: 8. The specimen sequenced was blood. The sequence was collected from a girl younger than 18 with multiple sclerosis. V gene TRBV7-2 combines with J gene TRBJ2-4; 9 bases are a match to TRBD2. CDR3 in amino acids: CASSLKAGGLQNIQYF. The CDR3 DNA is TGTGCCAGCAGCTTGAAAGCGGGGGGACTCCAAAACATTCAGTACTTC.